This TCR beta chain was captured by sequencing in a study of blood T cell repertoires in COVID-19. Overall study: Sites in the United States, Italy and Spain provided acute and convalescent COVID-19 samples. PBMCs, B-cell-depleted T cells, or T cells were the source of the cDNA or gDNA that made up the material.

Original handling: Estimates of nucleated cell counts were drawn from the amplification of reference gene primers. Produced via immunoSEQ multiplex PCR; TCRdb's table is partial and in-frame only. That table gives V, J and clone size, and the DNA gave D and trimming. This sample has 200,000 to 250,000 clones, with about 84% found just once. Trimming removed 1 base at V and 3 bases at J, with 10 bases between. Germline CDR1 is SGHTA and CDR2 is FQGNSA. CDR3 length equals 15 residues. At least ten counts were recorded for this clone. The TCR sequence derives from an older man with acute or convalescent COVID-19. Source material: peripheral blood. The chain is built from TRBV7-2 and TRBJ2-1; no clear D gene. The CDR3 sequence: CASSLGSGSYNEQFF. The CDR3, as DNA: TGTGCCAGCAGCTTAGGGAGTGGAAGCTACAATGAGCAGTTCTTC.